Presented here are 24 T cell receptor beta chains from one specimen sequenced in a study of early T cells in non-severe SARS-CoV-2 infection. TCRdb reanalysed the 5' RACE reads using MiXCR and keeps one entry per CDR3 protein. There are about 56,000 distinct CDR3 sequences in the sample; more than 9% occur only once, and 6.5% lies in the top ten. Sample: whole blood. Every receptor here comes from an adult who was a healthcare worker with PCR-confirmed SARS-CoV-2 infection or an uninfected control (not recorded which).

J is TRBJ2-5 and V is TRBV20-1; the D is unclear. V lost 0 bases and J lost 0, with 8 bases in between. Germline V gene sequence: CDR1 DFQATT, CDR2 SNEGSKA (reference sequence). The CDR3 is made up of 14 amino acids. CDR3 nucleotides: TGCAGTGCTAGAGATCAAGCTGACCAAGAGACCCAGTACTTC. It yields the protein CSARDQADQETQYF.

This clonotype was recorded many times. V usage is TRBV6-5 and J usage is TRBJ1-4; 8 bases line up with TRBD1. This CDR3 contains 12 residues. CDR1 MNHEY and CDR2 SVGAGI come from the germline V gene. Unmatched junction bases numbered 0, after V lost 6 bases and J lost 6 bases. CDR3 bases: TGTGCCAGCAGGGACAGGGATGAAAAACTGTTTTTT. This encodes CASRDRDEKLFF.

Many counts were recorded for this clonotype. This chain connects TRBV12-3 or TRBV12-4 to TRBJ2-7; no clear D. Trimming took 8 bases from V and 4 from J, leaving 9 bases between them. This CDR3 is 11 amino acids long. The CDR3 is CASLVGYEQYF. The CDR3 DNA is TGTGCCAGCCTGGTAGGGTACGAGCAGTACTTC.

This sequence joins TRBV19 and TRBJ2-7; 7 bases are shared with TRBD1. The CDR3 consists of 14 residues. The V gene's germline CDR1 is LNHDA and CDR2 SQIVND (reference sequence). Unmatched junction bases numbered 7, after V lost 5 bases and J lost 3 bases. The CDR3 DNA sequence: TGTGCCAGTAGTCTAGGGACAGATCTCTACGAGCAGTACTTC. Its translation: CASSLGTDLYEQYF. Using reference TRBV19 and TRBJ2-7 for the parts outside the CDR3, the full variable domain is DGGITQSPKYLFRKEGQNVTLSCEQNLNHDAMYWYRQDPGQGLRLIYYSQIVNDFQKGDIAEGYSVSREKKESFPLTVTSAQKNPTAFYLCASSLGTDLYEQYFGPGTRLTVT.

The rearrangement uses TRBV29-1 and TRBJ2-1; 8 nucleotides align to TRBD1. This CDR3 spans 12 amino acids. J was trimmed by 13 bases and V by 3 bases; bases with no gene match: 8. The germline gives CDR1 SQVTM, CDR2 ANQGSEA. The DNA of the CDR3 is TGCAGCGTTGAGGGACAGGAACATTTACAGTTCTTC. Translated, it gives CSVEGQEHLQFF.

The chain couples TRBV19 to TRBJ1-5; the D is unclear. The germline gives CDR1 LNHDA, CDR2 SQIVND (reference sequence). Trimming removed 6 bases at V and 7 bases at J, with 10 bases between. The CDR3 is 12 residues long. The CDR3, as DNA: TGTGCCAGTAGCGAGATGGAGCAGCCCCAGCATTTT. The encoded protein is CASSEMEQPQHF.

The chain is built from TRBV15 and TRBJ1-5; D uncertain. This CDR3 has 16 residues. V was shortened by 0 bases and J by 1 base, with 10 bases between the two germline ends. The germline CDR1 and CDR2 sequences are LNHNV and YYDKDF (reference sequence). Written as DNA, the CDR3 is TGTGCCACCAGCAGAGACCCCAGCGGGAGCAATCAGCCCCAGCATTTT. This sequence encodes CATSRDPSGSNQPQHF.

This clonotype was counted between two and nine times. This chain joins TRBV7-6 and TRBJ2-1; D gene ambiguous. The V gene lost 0 bases and the J gene lost 7 bases, with 7 bases spanning the gap. Germline loops: CDR1 SGHVS, CDR2 FNYEAQ. The CDR3 consists of 13 residues. This CDR3 reads CASSLAGLNEQFF. DNA for the CDR3: TGTGCCAGCAGCTTAGCTGGTCTAAATGAGCAGTTCTTC.

The CDR3 nucleotides read TGTGCCAGCAGCTTAGATCGGAGGGATGGCTACACCTTC. This translates into CASSLDRRDGYTF. The V and J genes are TRBV11-2 and TRBJ1-2; D ambiguous. Germline CDR1 is SGHAT and CDR2 is FQNNGV. The CDR3 consists of 13 residues. The ends were cut back, 0 bases at V and 6 bases at J, with 8 bases in the middle.

The rearrangement joins TRBV20-1 to TRBJ2-1; the D gene is possibly TRBD2 (6 bases). Germline assignment: CDR1 DFQATT and CDR2 SNEGSKA (reference sequence). The CDR3 is 13 residues long. Trimming cost V 4 bases and J 5 bases, with 12 bases left between them. The CDR3 region has the DNA TGCAGTGCTATCACTAGCATCCACAATGAGCAGTTCTTC. Its protein is CSAITSIHNEQFF.

Regarding this clonotype: A junction boundary mismatches the germline segment, possibly from a read error. The chain combines TRBV7-8 with TRBJ1-2; perhaps TRBD1 as D (5 bases). Per the germline V gene, CDR1 is SGHVS and CDR2 is FQNEAQ. The CDR3 runs to 13 residues. CDR3 DNA sequence: TGTGCCAGCAGCTTAGCCGGGACTTCTTCTCGCTTATTC. Protein product: CASSLAGTSSRLF.

The sample holds many counts of this clonotype. V usage is TRBV5-6 and J usage is TRBJ1-2; 10 bases agree with TRBD1. CDR1 is SGHDT, CDR2 YYEEEE, per germline. Unmatched junction bases numbered 6, after V lost 3 bases and J lost 7 bases. The CDR3 is made up of 14 amino acids. DNA for the CDR3: TGTGCCAGCAGCTCCGGGGACAGGGGACCTGGCTACACCTTC. Its translation is CASSSGDRGPGYTF.

This clonotype was seen a few times. The V gene is TRBV20-1, the J gene TRBJ1-2, with TRBD1 identical over 7 bases. J lost 4 bases, V lost 7 bases, and 9 bases had no gene match. This CDR3 comprises 13 residues. CDR1 is DFQATT and CDR2 is SNEGSKA in the germline V gene (reference sequence). CDR3 sequence (DNA): TGCAGTGTCGTCAGGGGGAGAGGCTATGGCTACACCTTC. It encodes CSVVRGRGYGYTF.

In its sample, this clonotype was seen a few times. The chain couples TRBV19 to TRBJ2-7, with D perhaps being TRBD1 or TRBD2 (5 bases each). The CDR3 runs to 13 residues. Deletions cut 10 bases from V and 1 base from J, with 14 bases between. CDR1 and CDR2 from the germline V gene are LNHDA and SQIVND (reference sequence). CDR3 in DNA: TGTGCCACTCGGGGCGGCCTATCCTACGAGCAGTACTTC. This translates into CATRGGLSYEQYF.

Only a few counts were recorded for this clonotype. This chain uses TRBV7-6 with TRBJ2-2, with D perhaps TRBD2 (5 bases). Germline V gene lookup returns CDR1 SGHVS and CDR2 FNYEAQ. Trimming removed 0 bases at V and 4 bases at J, with 15 bases between. The CDR3 covers 17 residues. Here the CDR3 DNA reads TGTGCCAGCAGCTTAGCGGGTTGGAGGAGTCGCACCGGGGAGCTGTTTTTT. Protein sequence: CASSLAGWRSRTGELFF.

Relative to its sample, this clonotype is medium-sized. V usage is TRBV29-1 and J usage is TRBJ2-3; D uncertain. Germline assignment: CDR1 SQVTM and CDR2 ANQGSEA. V was clipped by 3 bases and J by 2 bases, with 0 bases between them. There are 10 residues in the CDR3. CDR3 region: CSVDTDTQYF. DNA of the CDR3: TGCAGCGTTGACACAGATACGCAGTATTTT.

The V gene is TRBV6-2 or TRBV6-3, the J gene TRBJ2-1; no clear D gene. The CDR3 spans 11 residues. With 3 bases removed from V and 9 bases from J, the gap between germline ends came to 6 bases. Germline assignment: CDR1 MNHEY and CDR2 SVGEGT. The CDR3 region has the DNA TGTGCCAGCAGTTATGCCACTGAGCAGTTCTTC. This gives the protein CASSYATEQFF.

This clonotype was recorded many times. V usage is TRBV20-1 and J usage is TRBJ2-1, with D possibly TRBD1 on 7 matching bases. V was clipped by 4 bases and J by 3 bases, with 10 bases between them. Germline lookup yields CDR1 DFQATT and CDR2 SNEGSKA (reference sequence). The CDR3 sequence is 13 residues long. The CDR3 DNA follows: TGCAGTGCTAACAGGGGAGGCTACAATGAGCAGTTCTTC. Translating gives CSANRGGYNEQFF.

The count of this clonotype is one. The gene calls are TRBV20-1 and TRBJ2-7; weak D call: TRBD2 (6 bases). CDR1 and CDR2 (germline): DFQATT, SNEGSKA (reference sequence). V was pared by 3 bases and J by 4 bases, with 10 bases between. This CDR3 has 12 residues. The CDR3 loop is CSASGRGYEQYF. CDR3 DNA: TGCAGTGCTAGCGGGAGAGGATACGAGCAGTACTTC.

This clonotype was counted at least ten times. The chain links TRBV7-9 to TRBJ2-2, with 9 nucleotides matching TRBD2. The germline V gene encodes CDR1 SEHNR and CDR2 FQNEAQ (reference sequence). The CDR3 extends over 16 amino acids. The junction had 9 bases not matched to a gene; V was cut back by 5 bases and J by 5 bases. The CDR3 is CASSTRAGGGTGELFF. The CDR3 DNA is TGTGCCAGCAGCACCAGAGCGGGAGGAGGGACCGGGGAGCTGTTTTTT.

V and J are TRBV6-2 or TRBV6-3 and TRBJ2-1, with D perhaps TRBD2 (7 bases). CDR1 and CDR2 (germline): MNHEY, SVGEGT. This CDR3 spans 15 amino acids. Trimming removed 7 bases at V and 1 base at J, with 14 bases between. CDR3 amino acids: CASTPRGASYNEQFF. As DNA, the CDR3 is TGTGCCAGCACCCCACGGGGGGCTTCCTACAATGAGCAGTTCTTC.

The V gene is TRBV5-4, the J gene TRBJ1-6; 10 nucleotides line up with TRBD1. The CDR3 spans 15 residues. V shed 3 bases and J 6 bases; nucleotides not matched to a gene: 3. Germline CDR1 reads SGHNT; CDR2 reads YYREEE (reference sequence). The chain's CDR3 is CASSSRDRGNSPLHF. The DNA for the CDR3 is TGTGCCAGCAGCTCACGGGACAGGGGTAATTCACCCCTCCACTTT.

V and J are TRBV12-3 or TRBV12-4 and TRBJ1-1; D is uncertain. Deletions cut 6 bases from V and 5 bases from J, with 28 bases between. CDR3 length: 18 amino acids. CDR3 protein: CASRFLGLGISRPTEAFF. In DNA form, the CDR3 reads TGTGCCAGCAGGTTTTTAGGTCTTGGGATTAGCAGGCCGACTGAAGCTTTCTTT.

This clonotype was counted a few times. J is TRBJ1-3 and V is TRBV5-1; D is unresolved. Trimming removed 2 bases from V and 0 bases from J, with 6 bases in between. The germline CDR1 and CDR2 sequences are SGHRS and YFSETQ. There are 14 residues in the CDR3. The CDR3 is CASSFSGSGNTIYF. The CDR3 region has the DNA TGCGCCAGCAGCTTCAGTGGCTCTGGAAACACCATATATTTT.